The 30 T cell receptor beta chains below all came from one sample that was sequenced in a study of OX40 agonist ivuxolimab in advanced cancers. Data came from immunoSEQ multiplex PCR; TCRdb stores just in-frame clones and leaves some out. This table holds just over 90,000 clones, 90% to 95% found once. The sample in question was CD4+ or CD8+ T cells sorted from blood, obtained in a trial of the OX40 agonist ivuxolimab. Receptor source: an adult with an advanced solid tumor such as melanoma, head and neck, liver or kidney cancer.

The chain links TRBV9 to TRBJ2-5; D unresolved. The CDR3 spans 11 residues. Deletions cut 4 bases from V and 9 bases from J, with 10 bases between. In germline, CDR1 is SGDLS, CDR2 YYNGEE. CDR3 loop: CASSPGGAQYF. DNA of the CDR3: TGTGCCAGCAGCCCAGGTGGGGCCCAGTACTTC.

The rearrangement uses TRBV27 and TRBJ2-7; possibly TRBD1 or TRBD2 for D (6 bases each). The CDR3 sequence is 14 residues long. Germline loops: CDR1 MNHEY, CDR2 SMNVEV (reference sequence). V lost 5 bases, J lost 2 bases, and 13 bases lay in between. CDR3 nucleotide sequence: TGTGCCAGCAGTAAACAGGGAGGTGCCTACGAGCAGTACTTC. Its translation is CASSKQGGAYEQYF.

V gene TRBV6-6 combines with J gene TRBJ2-7; a possible D gene is TRBD1 (6 bases). Germline V gene lookup returns CDR1 MNHNY and CDR2 SVGAGI (reference sequence). Trimming removed 6 bases at V and 5 bases at J, with 14 bases between. This CDR3 region has 13 residues. The CDR3 DNA sequence: TGTGCCAGCAGCGCCTACAGGGAACACGAGCAGTACTTC. Translation: CASSAYREHEQYF.

The chain employs TRBV27 and TRBJ2-1; D not certain. Looked up from germline, CDR1 is MNHEY and CDR2 is SMNVEV (reference sequence). V shed 5 bases and J shed 4 bases, with 6 bases lying between them. The CDR3 sequence is 12 residues long. The CDR3 loop reads CASSPHYNEQFF. The CDR3 DNA follows: TGTGCCAGCAGTCCACATTACAATGAGCAGTTCTTC.

The chain couples TRBV9 to TRBJ2-1, with a possible D match to TRBD1 (6 bases). V was shortened by 3 bases and J by 3 bases, with 13 bases between the two germline ends. Germline V gene lookup returns CDR1 SGDLS and CDR2 YYNGEE. CDR3 size: 15 residues. The CDR3 DNA reads as TGTGCCAGCAGCGCCAGGGGTGAACTCTACAATGAGCAGTTCTTC. It translates to CASSARGELYNEQFF.

This clone was counted once. The chain carries TRBV15 and TRBJ2-1; TRBD1 might be the D (5 bases). Trimming pared 8 bases from V and 2 bases from J, leaving 13 bases between. The CDR3 is 14 residues long. Germline-derived CDR1 and CDR2 are LNHNV and YYDKDF (reference sequence). CDR3 coding DNA: TGTGCCACCGGGTCAAAGGGGACCTACAATGAGCAGTTCTTC. It codes for CATGSKGTYNEQFF.

This clone was picked up one time. This chain connects TRBV13 to TRBJ2-7; tentatively, D is TRBD2 (6 bases). The CDR3 spans 14 residues. V dropped 10 bases and J dropped 2 bases, with 18 bases sitting between them. Germline values: CDR1 PRHDT, CDR2 FYEKMQ (reference sequence). This CDR3 is CATAPGVGPYEQYF. The CDR3 DNA reads TGTGCCACCGCCCCGGGAGTCGGTCCCTACGAGCAGTACTTC.

This chain connects TRBV29-1 to TRBJ1-2; the match to TRBD1 covers 7 bases. The CDR3 sequence is 13 residues long. The J segment lost 4 bases and the V segment lost 4 bases, leaving 6 bases of the junction unmatched. Germline lookup yields CDR1 SQVTM and CDR2 ANQGSEA. The CDR3 loop reads CSVVTGQSYGYTF. DNA for the CDR3: TGCAGCGTTGTGACAGGGCAAAGCTATGGCTACACCTTC.

The CDR3 reads CASSLWPGTGRTGELFF. CDR3 in DNA: TGTGCCAGCAGTTTATGGCCCGGGACAGGGAGGACCGGGGAGCTGTTTTTT. This chain links TRBV28 with TRBJ2-2, with TRBD1 matching over 9 bases. Germline loops: CDR1 MDHEN, CDR2 SYDVKM. With V trimmed by 0 bases and J by 5 bases, 7 bases remained unmatched. There are 17 residues in the CDR3.

The sample holds one count of this clone. The chain couples TRBV13 to TRBJ2-1; 9 nucleotides agree with TRBD2. Germline V gives CDR1 PRHDT, CDR2 FYEKMQ (reference sequence). This CDR3 has 15 residues. V gave up 5 bases and J gave up 10 bases; unmatched junction bases: 12. CDR3 sequence: CASSTKREALREQFF. Here the CDR3 DNA reads TGTGCCAGCAGCACCAAGCGGGAGGCGCTTCGGGAGCAGTTCTTC.

The CDR3: CASVGPYEQYF. The DNA for the CDR3 is TGTGCCAGCGTAGGGCCCTACGAGCAGTACTTC. This chain joins TRBV21-1 and TRBJ2-7. TRBV21-1 is deemed a pseudogene. The CDR3 contains 11 residues.

The chain employs TRBV7-8 and TRBJ2-1, with 8 bases identical to TRBD2. V was pared by 0 bases and J by 2 bases, with 6 bases of the junction left unmatched. Germline V gene lookup returns CDR1 SGHVS and CDR2 FQNEAQ. There are 17 residues in the CDR3. The CDR3 is CASSLAAGGGTYNEQFF. The CDR3, as DNA: TGTGCCAGCAGCTTAGCCGCCGGGGGGGGAACCTACAATGAGCAGTTCTTC. The full variable domain, with the rest looked up from reference TRBV7-8 and TRBJ2-1, is GAGVSQSPRYKVAKRGQDVALRCDPISGHVSLFWYQQALGQGPEFLTYFQNEAQLDKSGLPSDRFFAERPEGSVSTLKIQRTQQEDSAVYLCASSLAAGGGTYNEQFFGPGTRLTVL.

The genes are TRBV7-8 and TRBJ1-2, with D possibly matching TRBD1 (5 bases). Germline V gene sequence: CDR1 SGHVS, CDR2 FQNEAQ. The CDR3 runs 16 residues. V was trimmed by 5 bases and J by 7 bases, leaving 23 bases between them. CDR3 sequence (DNA): TGTGCCAGCAGCGGAAAAGACGGGACGGTATTGGGTGGCTACACCTTC. Amino acid sequence: CASSGKDGTVLGGYTF. The full variable domain, completed using reference TRBV7-8 and TRBJ1-2, is GAGVSQSPRYKVAKRGQDVALRCDPISGHVSLFWYQQALGQGPEFLTYFQNEAQLDKSGLPSDRFFAERPEGSVSTLKIQRTQQEDSAVYLCASSGKDGTVLGGYTFGSGTRLTVV.

The gene calls are TRBV27 and TRBJ2-7, with D possibly being TRBD1 or TRBD2 (5 bases each). Germline loops: CDR1 MNHEY, CDR2 SMNVEV (reference sequence). V gave up 6 bases and J gave up 2 bases, with 14 bases separating them. This CDR3 is built from 14 residues. The CDR3 region has the DNA TGTGCCAGCAGGGCAGGGAGCTTGGCCTACGAGCAGTACTTC. It encodes CASRAGSLAYEQYF.

J is TRBJ2-7 and V is TRBV5-1; D gene unclear. This CDR3 spans 13 amino acids. Germline V gene lookup returns CDR1 SGHRS and CDR2 YFSETQ. V lost 6 bases and J 2 bases, leaving 12 bases between the germline ends. CDR3 in DNA: TGCGCCAGCACCTCCCCAGGAGCCTACGAGCAGTACTTC. It translates to CASTSPGAYEQYF. Full variable domain (remainder filled in from reference TRBV5-1 and TRBJ2-7): KAGVTQTPRYLIKTRGQQVTLSCSPISGHRSVSWYQQTPGQGLQFLFEYFSETQRNKGNFPGRFSGRQFSNSRSEMNVSTLELGDSALYLCASTSPGAYEQYFGPGTRLTVT.

This chain links TRBV21-1 with TRBJ2-4; TRBD2, the table's D call, was not compared with the DNA. TRBV21-1 is labeled a pseudogene. The CDR3 length is 11 residues. The CDR3 loop reads CAAGAKNIQYF. Written as DNA, the CDR3 is TGTGCCGCGGGGGCCAAAAACATTCAGTACTTC.

V is TRBV27 and J is TRBJ1-1, with D perhaps matching TRBD1 (6 bases). The germline V and J ends were trimmed by 5 bases and 1 base, with 17 bases remaining between them. Looked up from germline, CDR1 is MNHEY and CDR2 is SMNVEV (reference sequence). The length of the CDR3 is 16 residues. The CDR3 loop reads CASSPLGGAPNTEAFF. DNA for the CDR3: TGTGCCAGCAGTCCCCTGGGGGGGGCTCCGAACACTGAAGCTTTCTTT.

The rearrangement links TRBV6-5 to TRBJ1-2, with D tentatively TRBD1 (5 bases). The V gene's germline CDR1 is MNHEY and CDR2 SVGAGI. The CDR3 consists of 13 residues. The germline V and J ends were trimmed by 2 bases and 4 bases, with 8 bases remaining between them. The CDR3 bases are TGTGCCAGCAGTTACGCTGACAGCTATGGCTACACCTTC. This gives the protein CASSYADSYGYTF.

The chain combines TRBV27 with TRBJ2-2, with D hard to call. Between the trimmed V and J ends, which lost 3 bases and 7 bases, there was a span of 3 bases. Germline CDR1 reads MNHEY; CDR2 reads SMNVEV (reference sequence). The length of the CDR3 is 11 residues. In DNA form, the CDR3 reads TGTGCCAGCAGTTTGAGCGGGGAGCTGTTTTTT. Amino acid sequence: CASSLSGELFF.

The chain uses TRBV19 and TRBJ1-5; TRBD1 aligns across 9 bases. V trimming: 8 bases; J trimming: 9 bases; junction bases outside the gene matches: 14. This CDR3 has 15 amino acids. Per germline, CDR1 LNHDA and CDR2 SQIVND (reference sequence). In DNA, the CDR3 is TGTGCCAGTGCTCGGACAGGGGAACCTTTGAGGCCCCAGCATTTT. This translates into CASARTGEPLRPQHF.

The genes are TRBV4-1 and TRBJ2-5, with D maybe TRBD2 (5 bases). The V end was cut by 2 bases, the J end by 3 bases, with 7 bases between. Germline assignment: CDR1 MGHRA and CDR2 YSYEKL. The CDR3 sequence is 13 residues long. CDR3 in amino acids: CASSQPGEETQYF. The CDR3 DNA reads TGCGCCAGCAGCCAACCCGGGGAAGAGACCCAGTACTTC.

Only a few counts were recorded for this clone. The chain combines TRBV27 with TRBJ2-7; no clear D gene. Germline loops: CDR1 MNHEY, CDR2 SMNVEV (reference sequence). V dropped 0 bases and J dropped 5 bases, with 8 bases sitting between them. CDR3 length: 13 residues. The CDR3 loop is CASSLSVSHEQYF. The DNA of the CDR3 is TGTGCCAGCAGTTTATCGGTAAGCCACGAGCAGTACTTC.

The chain recombines TRBV2 with TRBJ1-1; unclear D gene. Deletions cut 3 bases from V and 14 bases from J, with 16 bases between. The germline V gene has CDR1 SNHLY and CDR2 FYNNEI. This CDR3 is built from 12 residues. The CDR3 region has the DNA TGTGCCAGCAGTGACTGGTTAGGCCCTCCGTTCTTT. Amino acids: CASSDWLGPPFF.

The J gene is TRBJ2-7, the V gene TRBV20-1; D is uncertain. The germline V gene has CDR1 DFQATT and CDR2 SNEGSKA (reference sequence). V shed 1 base and J shed 4 bases, with 5 bases lying between them. The CDR3 sequence is 11 residues long. The CDR3 nucleotides are TGCAGTGCTAGAGCTACTTACGAGCAGTACTTC. Translated: CSARATYEQYF.

The chain combines TRBV19 with TRBJ1-1; D gene uncertain. This CDR3 contains 13 residues. The germline gives CDR1 LNHDA, CDR2 SQIVND (reference sequence). The V end lost 3 bases, the J end lost 1 base, and 6 bases lay between the germline ends. The CDR3 region is CASSIDTNTEAFF. In DNA, the CDR3 is TGTGCCAGTAGTATCGACACGAACACTGAAGCTTTCTTT.

This clone was observed once. The CDR3 loop is CASSLSGSWYNEQFF. Written as DNA, the CDR3 is TGTGCCAGCAGCCTGAGCGGGAGTTGGTACAATGAGCAGTTCTTC. The J gene is TRBJ2-1, the V gene TRBV11-2, with 8 bases identical to TRBD2. Trimming at V came to 5 bases and at J to 4 bases, leaving 7 bases not matched to a gene. This CDR3 contains 15 residues. Germline lookup yields CDR1 SGHAT and CDR2 FQNNGV.

The table lists this clone with a count of one. The chain is built from TRBV6-6 and TRBJ1-1; D is undetermined. From germline, CDR1 is MNHNY and CDR2 SVGAGI (reference sequence). This CDR3 has 10 amino acids. Trimming cost V 2 bases and J 7 bases, with 2 bases left between them. DNA for the CDR3: TGTGCCAGCAGTTACGGTGAAGCTTTCTTT. Amino acid sequence: CASSYGEAFF.

This sequence joins TRBV21-1 and TRBJ2-3. TRBV21-1 is classified as a pseudogene. This CDR3 comprises 14 residues. The chain's CDR3 is CASSNRVVDDTQYF. In DNA, the CDR3 is TGTGCCAGCAGCAACCGTGTAGTAGACGATACGCAGTATTTT.

This chain uses TRBV7-6 with TRBJ2-5; D is undetermined. CDR1 and CDR2 (germline): SGHVS, FNYEAQ. Trimming left V 3 bases short and J 1 base short, with 3 bases between. The CDR3 consists of 12 residues. The CDR3 DNA follows: TGTGCCAGCAGCTTGGCCCAAGAGACCCAGTACTTC. Translated, it gives CASSLAQETQYF.

V usage is TRBV25-1 and J usage is TRBJ1-5; D is unclear. This CDR3 comprises 15 residues. The germline V gene encodes CDR1 MGHDK and CDR2 SYGVNS. V lost 2 bases and J 5 bases, leaving 13 bases between the germline ends. CDR3: CASSEGVGPDQPQHF. The CDR3 coding sequence is TGTGCCAGCAGTGAAGGGGTAGGTCCGGATCAGCCCCAGCATTTT.